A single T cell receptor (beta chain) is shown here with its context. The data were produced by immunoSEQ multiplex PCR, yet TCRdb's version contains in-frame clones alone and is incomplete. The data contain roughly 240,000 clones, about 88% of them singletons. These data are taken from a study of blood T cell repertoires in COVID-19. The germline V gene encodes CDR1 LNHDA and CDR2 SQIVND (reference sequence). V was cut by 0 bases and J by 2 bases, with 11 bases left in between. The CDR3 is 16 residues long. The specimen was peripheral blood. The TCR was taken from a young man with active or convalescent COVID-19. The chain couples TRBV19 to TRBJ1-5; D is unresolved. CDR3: CASSIEGRRGNQPQHF. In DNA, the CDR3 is TGTGCCAGTAGTATAGAGGGCCGACGTGGCAATCAGCCCCAGCATTTT.